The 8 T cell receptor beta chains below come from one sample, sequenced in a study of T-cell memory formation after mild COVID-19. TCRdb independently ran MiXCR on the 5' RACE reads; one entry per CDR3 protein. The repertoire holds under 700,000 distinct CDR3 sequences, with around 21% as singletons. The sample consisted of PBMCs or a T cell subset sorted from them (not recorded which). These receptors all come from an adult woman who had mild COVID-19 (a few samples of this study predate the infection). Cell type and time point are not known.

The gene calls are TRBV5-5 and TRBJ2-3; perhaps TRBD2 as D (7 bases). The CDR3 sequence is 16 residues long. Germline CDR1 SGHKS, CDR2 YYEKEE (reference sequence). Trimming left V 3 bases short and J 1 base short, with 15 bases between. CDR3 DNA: TGTGCCAGCAGCTCAACCGGGGGGCTCGGCACAGATACGCAGTATTTT. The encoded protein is CASSSTGGLGTDTQYF.

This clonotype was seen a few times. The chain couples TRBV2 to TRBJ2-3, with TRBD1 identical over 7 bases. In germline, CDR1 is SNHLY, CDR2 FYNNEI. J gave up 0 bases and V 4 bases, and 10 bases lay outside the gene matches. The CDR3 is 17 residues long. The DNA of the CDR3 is TGTGCCAGCAGTGCCCTCGCAGGGGGAACTAGCACAGATACGCAGTATTTT. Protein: CASSALAGGTSTDTQYF.

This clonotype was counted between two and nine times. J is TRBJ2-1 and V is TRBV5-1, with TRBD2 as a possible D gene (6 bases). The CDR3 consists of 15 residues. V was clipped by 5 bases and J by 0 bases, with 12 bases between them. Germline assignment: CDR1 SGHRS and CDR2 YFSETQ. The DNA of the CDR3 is TGCGCCAGCAGTACTAGCCAACACTCCTACAATGAGCAGTTCTTC. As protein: CASSTSQHSYNEQFF.

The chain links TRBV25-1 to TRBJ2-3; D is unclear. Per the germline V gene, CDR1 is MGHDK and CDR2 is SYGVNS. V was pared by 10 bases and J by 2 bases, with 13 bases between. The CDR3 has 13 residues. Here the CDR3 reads CATRSLATDTQYF. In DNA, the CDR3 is TGTGCCACAAGGTCCCTCGCCACAGATACGCAGTATTTT.

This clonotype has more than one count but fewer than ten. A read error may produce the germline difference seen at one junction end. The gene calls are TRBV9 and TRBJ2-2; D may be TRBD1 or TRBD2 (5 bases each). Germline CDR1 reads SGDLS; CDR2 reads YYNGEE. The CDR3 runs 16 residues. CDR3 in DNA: TGTGCCAGTAGCGTAGGGGTAGATTGGAGGACCGGGGAGCTGTTTTTT. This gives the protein CASSVGVDWRTGELFF.

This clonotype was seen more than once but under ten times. CDR3 amino acids: CASSESWSSYNEQFF. As DNA, the CDR3 is TGCGCCAGCAGTGAGTCGTGGAGCTCCTACAATGAGCAGTTCTTC. The chain joins TRBV10-2 to TRBJ2-1; D remains unclear. Deletions cut 0 bases from V and 0 bases from J, with 6 bases between. The CDR3 consists of 15 residues. CDR1 is WSHSY and CDR2 is SAAADI in the germline V gene.

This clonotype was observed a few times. The chain's CDR3 is CASSLVSSGTDGYTF. Written as DNA, the CDR3 is TGTGCCAGCAGCTTAGTGTCATCCGGAACCGATGGCTACACCTTC. J is TRBJ1-2 and V is TRBV7-9; no clear D. CDR1 and CDR2 (germline): SEHNR, FQNEAQ (reference sequence). The germline V and J ends were trimmed by 1 base and 6 bases, with 15 bases remaining between them. The CDR3 is 15 residues long.

CDR3 bases: TGCGCCAGCAGCCAAGATAGGGTGGCAGGGGCAGAGACCCAGTACTTC. Translation gives CASSQDRVAGAETQYF. The chain employs TRBV4-3 and TRBJ2-5; tentative D call: TRBD1 (6 bases). The germline V and J ends were trimmed by 0 bases and 4 bases, with 15 bases remaining between them. Germline CDR1 reads LGHNA; CDR2 reads YSLEER. There are 16 residues in the CDR3.